These 18 T cell receptor beta chains were all obtained from the same sample, sequenced in a study of T cells of healthy individuals. TCRdb itself ran the 5' RACE reads through MiXCR, one entry per CDR3 protein. The table lists around 53,000 distinct CDR3 sequences, about 15% of them singletons. These receptors originate from a human donor in good health.

V usage is TRBV20-1 and J usage is TRBJ1-2; 9 bases match TRBD1. Germline CDR1 and CDR2: DFQATT and SNEGSKA (reference sequence). The CDR3 has 14 amino acids. J gave up 6 bases and V 6 bases, and 11 bases lay outside the gene matches. CDR3 DNA: TGCAGTGCCCACCTCCCCGGGACAGGGAATGGCTACACCTTC. The encoded protein is CSAHLPGTGNGYTF.

This clonotype appeared many times. The chain couples TRBV9 to TRBJ2-7, with D uncertain. Trimming shortened V by 0 bases and J by 2 bases, and 9 bases separated the two germline ends. Germline CDR1 SGDLS, CDR2 YYNGEE. CDR3 length: 14 residues. CDR3 in amino acids: CASSVGMVTYEQYF. The DNA for the CDR3 is TGTGCCAGCAGCGTAGGAATGGTTACCTACGAGCAGTACTTC.

This clonotype was seen many times. The chain is built from TRBV4-3 and TRBJ2-3; 12 positions match TRBD2. CDR3 size: 18 residues. Germline lookup yields CDR1 LGHNA and CDR2 YSLEER. The J segment lost 2 bases and the V segment lost 2 bases, leaving 8 bases of the junction unmatched. The CDR3 DNA sequence: TGCGCCAGCAGCCAACCCGGGACTAGCGGGCGTCACACAGATACGCAGTATTTT. Translation gives CASSQPGTSGRHTDTQYF.

The chain employs TRBV30 and TRBJ2-1, with 10 bases identical to TRBD1. CDR1 and CDR2 from the germline V gene are GTSNPN and SVGIG (reference sequence). The junction had 20 bases not matched to a gene; V was cut back by 1 base and J by 8 bases. This CDR3 is built from 19 residues. The CDR3 DNA follows: TGTGCCTGGAGTGACGACCCCGTCTGGGGACAGGGGTTAAGTCATGAGCAGTTCTTC. This codes for CAWSDDPVWGQGLSHEQFF.

The chain combines TRBV12-3 or TRBV12-4 with TRBJ2-3; 14 positions match TRBD2. This CDR3 contains 14 residues. Trimming at V came to 6 bases and at J to 8 bases, leaving 4 bases not matched to a gene. In DNA form, the CDR3 reads TGTGCCAGCAGCATTGGGACTAGCGGGAGTACGCAGTATTTT. Its translation is CASSIGTSGSTQYF.

At least ten counts were recorded for this clonotype. V gene TRBV20-1 combines with J gene TRBJ2-7, with TRBD2 identical over 7 bases. The germline V gene encodes CDR1 DFQATT and CDR2 SNEGSKA (reference sequence). The CDR3 totals 17 residues. The V segment lost 6 bases and the J segment 6 bases; nucleotides outside the gene matches: 23. This chain's CDR3 is CSAKWGGPAQDWGEQYF. The CDR3 DNA reads TGCAGTGCCAAATGGGGAGGGCCGGCTCAAGATTGGGGCGAGCAGTACTTC.

In its sample, this clonotype was seen many times. The chain is built from TRBV6-2 or TRBV6-3 and TRBJ2-1, with 8 bases lining up with TRBD2. Germline V lookup: CDR1 MNHEY, CDR2 SVGEGT. This CDR3 has 14 residues. V dropped 7 bases and J dropped 4; count of bases not matched to a gene: 6. DNA of the CDR3: TGTGCCAGCAAAATAGCGGGGCCTTACAATGAGCAGTTCTTC. Translated, it gives CASKIAGPYNEQFF.

This clonotype has a handful of counts. The chain combines TRBV4-1 with TRBJ1-4, with 8 bases lining up with TRBD1. Germline V gene data show CDR1 as MGHRA and CDR2 as YSYEKL. The J segment lost 4 bases and the V segment lost 6 bases, leaving 4 bases of the junction unmatched. The CDR3 extends over 14 amino acids. The CDR3 DNA follows: TGCGCCAGCAGACTGGGACAGGTTAATGAAAAACTGTTTTTT. Its translation is CASRLGQVNEKLFF.

By sample share, this clonotype is medium-sized. This chain joins TRBV20-1 and TRBJ2-3, with TRBD1 matching 8 bases. The CDR3 extends over 18 amino acids. V shed 2 bases, J shed 2 bases, and the junction held 15 bases outside the gene matches. CDR1 DFQATT and CDR2 SNEGSKA come from the germline V gene (reference sequence). The CDR3 protein is CSARKFAGQDHSTDTQYF. The CDR3 DNA reads TGCAGTGCTAGAAAGTTCGCGGGACAGGACCATTCCACAGATACGCAGTATTTT.

There are a few counts of this clonotype. The chain links TRBV20-1 to TRBJ1-5; D unclear. CDR1 and CDR2 (germline): DFQATT, SNEGSKA (reference sequence). This CDR3 has 12 residues. The CDR3 here is CALRGSNQPQHF. CDR3 bases: TGCGCCCTACGCGGTAGCAATCAGCCCCAGCATTTT.

The chain uses TRBV6-2 or TRBV6-3 and TRBJ2-7, with D possibly matching TRBD1 (6 bases). V gave up 4 bases and J gave up 5 bases, with 18 bases separating them. The CDR3 is made up of 15 amino acids. Germline V gene lookup returns CDR1 MNHEY and CDR2 SVGEGT. CDR3 sequence: CASSLQTGFWDEQYF. The CDR3 bases are TGTGCCAGCAGTTTGCAAACAGGGTTCTGGGACGAGCAGTACTTC.

The rearrangement uses TRBV24-1 and TRBJ2-4; possible D gene TRBD1, 5 bases. Germline assignment: CDR1 KGHDR and CDR2 SFDVKD. V shed 7 bases and J shed 2 bases, with 5 bases lying between them. CDR3 length equals 12 residues. The CDR3 region is CATRGPKNIQYF. The CDR3, as DNA: TGTGCCACCAGGGGGCCCAAAAACATTCAGTACTTC.

This rearrangement joins TRBV7-2 to TRBJ2-3; 10 nucleotides line up with TRBD2. The CDR3 extends over 16 amino acids. V trimming: 0 bases; J trimming: 4 bases; junction bases outside the gene matches: 4. Germline V CDR1 and CDR2: SGHTA, FQGNSA. DNA for the CDR3: TGTGCCAGCAGCTTAGCTGGGACTAGCGTTTCAGATACGCAGTATTTT. Amino acids: CASSLAGTSVSDTQYF.

This clonotype came up many times. CDR3 DNA: TGTGCCAGCACCGGACAGGGGAGCTATGGCTACACCTTC. It codes for CASTGQGSYGYTF. The V gene is TRBV7-9, the J gene TRBJ1-2, with 9 bases aligning to TRBD1. This CDR3 is built from 13 residues. Unmatched junction bases numbered 4, after V lost 7 bases and J lost 4 bases. From germline, CDR1 is SEHNR and CDR2 FQNEAQ (reference sequence).

V gene TRBV6-2 or TRBV6-3 combines with J gene TRBJ2-5, with D perhaps TRBD2 (6 bases). Germline CDR1 MNHEY, CDR2 SVGEGT. This CDR3 has 18 residues. The V end was cut by 2 bases, the J end by 1 base, with 20 bases between. CDR3: CASSYDTKRLLAQETQYF. CDR3 in DNA: TGTGCCAGCAGTTACGATACAAAGAGACTACTAGCCCAAGAGACCCAGTACTTC.

This clonotype was picked up many times. The V call is TRBV30, the J call TRBJ1-6; D uncertain. Per germline, CDR1 GTSNPN and CDR2 SVGIG (reference sequence). The CDR3 consists of 15 residues. Trimming shortened V by 3 bases and J by 6 bases, and 15 bases separated the two germline ends. For the CDR3, the DNA is TGTGCCTGGAGCGTTTCAACCGGACCTAATTCACCCCTCCACTTT. It codes for CAWSVSTGPNSPLHF.

The chain recombines TRBV2 with TRBJ2-1, with 8 bases aligning to TRBD1. Unmatched junction bases numbered 1, after V lost 6 bases and J lost 3 bases. The CDR3 has 13 amino acids. From germline, CDR1 is SNHLY and CDR2 FYNNEI. CDR3 sequence: CASSGTGYNEQFF. As DNA, the CDR3 is TGTGCCAGCAGCGGGACAGGCTACAATGAGCAGTTCTTC.

This clonotype appeared many times. V gene TRBV6-1 combines with J gene TRBJ1-1; D gene uncertain. CDR1 is MNHNS, CDR2 SASEGT, per germline. The CDR3 is 13 residues long. V was shortened by 0 bases and J by 2 bases, with 4 bases between the two germline ends. The CDR3 DNA reads as TGTGCCAGCAGTGAAGCTGTTAACACTGAAGCTTTCTTT. This sequence encodes CASSEAVNTEAFF.